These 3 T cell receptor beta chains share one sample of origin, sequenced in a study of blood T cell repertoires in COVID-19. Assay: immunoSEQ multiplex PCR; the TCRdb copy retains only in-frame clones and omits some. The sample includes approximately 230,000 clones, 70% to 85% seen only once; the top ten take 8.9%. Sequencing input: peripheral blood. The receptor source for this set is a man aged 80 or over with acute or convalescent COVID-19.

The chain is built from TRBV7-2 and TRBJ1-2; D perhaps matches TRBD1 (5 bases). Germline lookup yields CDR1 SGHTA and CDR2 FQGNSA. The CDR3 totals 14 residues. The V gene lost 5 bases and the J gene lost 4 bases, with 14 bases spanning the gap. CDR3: CASSGNRMSYGYTF. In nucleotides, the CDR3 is TGTGCCAGCAGCGGCAACAGGATGAGCTATGGCTACACCTTC.

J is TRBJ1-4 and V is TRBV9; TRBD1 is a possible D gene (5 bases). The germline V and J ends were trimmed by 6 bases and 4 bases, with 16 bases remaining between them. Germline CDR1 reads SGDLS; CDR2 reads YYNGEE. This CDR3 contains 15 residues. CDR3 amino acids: CASTPRGWGNEKLFF. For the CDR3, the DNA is TGTGCCAGCACCCCCCGGGGGTGGGGTAATGAAAAACTGTTTTTT.

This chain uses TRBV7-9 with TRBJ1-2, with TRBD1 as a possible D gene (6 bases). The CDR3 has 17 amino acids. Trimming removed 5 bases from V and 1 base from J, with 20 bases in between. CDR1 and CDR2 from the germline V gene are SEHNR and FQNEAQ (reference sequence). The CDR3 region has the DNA TGTGCCAGCAGCAAGAGGCAGGGGCTGAGCGGTAACTATGGCTACACCTTC. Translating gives CASSKRQGLSGNYGYTF.